Listed below are T cell receptor beta chains from one sample, sequenced in a study of tumor-infiltrating lymphocytes in primary liver carcinoma. TCRdb re-called the multiplex PCR reads with MiXCR, one entry per CDR3 protein. The sample shows 100,000 or so distinct CDR3 sequences, around 84% of them seen only once. Material: liver tumor tissue from sampling region 3. The origin of the receptors is a man in his forties or fifties with primary liver carcinoma and hepatitis B virus infection. The conserved cysteine and the conserved F or W are not part of the CDR3 here.

j_call v_call cdr3_aa
TRBJ2-4 TRBV11-1 ASSFPWTSGTKNIQC
TRBJ2-1 TRBV9 AISLSEYNEQF
TRBJ1-1 TRBV7-9 ASSLGQLRPEPNTGAF
TRBJ2-7 TRBV11-1 ASSPRTAGLREQY
TRBJ2-1 TRBV28 ASRGTNNEQF
TRBJ1-3 TRBV6-5 ARSHDPRTGIAGSTIY
TRBJ2-3 TRBV6-1 PSIPGPLGDTQY
TRBJ1-5 TRBV6-6 ANSDWESNQPQH
TRBJ2-5 TRBV12-3/TRBV12-4 ASSSDRAQESQY
TRBJ2-7 TRBV12-3/TRBV12-4 ASSPLGKEQY